These 21 T cell receptor beta chains were all obtained from the same sample, sequenced in a study of early T cells in non-severe SARS-CoV-2 infection. One entry per CDR3 protein results from TCRdb running MiXCR on the 5' RACE reads. The sample yields 50,000 to 60,000 distinct CDR3 sequences, around 8.6% seen once. This material consisted of whole blood, taken at baseline. The receptors shown here come from an adult who was a healthcare worker with PCR-confirmed SARS-CoV-2 infection or an uninfected control (not recorded which).

This clonotype came up a few times. This chain links TRBV6-5 with TRBJ2-1, with D possibly being TRBD2 (5 bases). CDR1 is MNHEY, CDR2 SVGAGI, per germline. The V gene lost 1 base and the J gene lost 2 bases, with 9 bases spanning the gap. This CDR3 is 15 amino acids long. The CDR3 DNA reads TGTGCCAGCAGTTACTGGGCCGGGGCCTACAATGAGCAGTTCTTC. Amino acids: CASSYWAGAYNEQFF.

The chain employs TRBV9 and TRBJ1-4, with 9 nucleotides matching TRBD1. The CDR3 contains 14 residues. V dropped 3 bases and J dropped 8; count of bases not matched to a gene: 5. CDR1 SGDLS and CDR2 YYNGEE come from the germline V gene. The DNA of the CDR3 is TGTGCCAGCAGCGCGGGACAGGGTTACGAAAAACTGTTTTTT. It is translated as CASSAGQGYEKLFF. Using reference TRBV9 and TRBJ1-4 for the parts outside the CDR3, the full variable domain is DSGVTQTPKHLITATGQRVTLRCSPRSGDLSVYWYQQSLDQGLQFLIQYYNGEERAKGNILERFSAQQFPDLHSELNLSSLELGDSALYFCASSAGQGYEKLFFGSGTQLSVL.

This clonotype was counted only a few times. The J gene is TRBJ1-2, the V gene TRBV11-2; maybe TRBD1 (5 bases). The CDR3 extends over 14 amino acids. V dropped 0 bases and J dropped 4 bases, with 9 bases sitting between them. Germline lookup yields CDR1 SGHAT and CDR2 FQNNGV. CDR3 DNA: TGTGCCAGCAGCTTAGATTCCAGGGCCTATGGCTACACCTTC. Its protein is CASSLDSRAYGYTF.

The V call is TRBV6-6, the J call TRBJ2-1, with 12 bases identical to TRBD2. With 5 bases clipped from V and 9 bases from J, the junction kept 8 bases outside the gene matches. Germline V gene sequence: CDR1 MNHNY, CDR2 SVGAGI (reference sequence). This CDR3 has 15 amino acids. The CDR3 is CASSPLAGGPTEQFF. The CDR3 nucleotides read TGTGCCAGCAGTCCGCTAGCGGGGGGGCCAACTGAGCAGTTCTTC.

This clonotype was seen only a few times. The chain links TRBV18 to TRBJ1-3; tentatively, D is TRBD1 (5 bases). V was clipped by 6 bases and J by 0 bases, with 9 bases between them. Per the germline V gene, CDR1 is KGHSH and CDR2 is LQKENI. This CDR3 contains 14 residues. The CDR3 region has the DNA TGTGCCAGCTCGCGGGGGATCTCTGGAAACACCATATATTTT. Amino acids: CASSRGISGNTIYF.

The table lists this clonotype with many counts. This rearrangement joins TRBV12-3 or TRBV12-4 to TRBJ2-2, with TRBD1 matching 10 bases. V shed 6 bases, J shed 6 bases, and the junction held 4 bases outside the gene matches. The CDR3 has 14 amino acids. CDR3: CASSPTGGPGELFF. CDR3 sequence (DNA): TGTGCCAGCAGCCCGACAGGGGGCCCCGGGGAGCTGTTTTTT.

This clonotype has more than one count but fewer than ten. The chain recombines TRBV4-1 with TRBJ1-1; D ambiguous. Between the trimmed V and J ends, which lost 0 bases and 0 bases, there was a span of 8 bases. This CDR3 has 15 amino acids. The germline CDR1 and CDR2 sequences are MGHRA and YSYEKL. The CDR3 sequence is CASSQDFGVNTEAFF. The DNA of the CDR3 is TGCGCCAGCAGCCAAGACTTTGGGGTGAACACTGAAGCTTTCTTT.

This clonotype was seen at least ten times. V is TRBV19 and J is TRBJ2-1, with unresolved D. Germline-derived CDR1 and CDR2 are LNHDA and SQIVND (reference sequence). Trimming shortened V by 2 bases and J by 7 bases, and 3 bases separated the two germline ends. The CDR3 is made up of 11 amino acids. CDR3 region: CASSIINEQFF. In nucleotides, the CDR3 is TGTGCCAGTAGTATAATAAATGAGCAGTTCTTC.

A few counts support this clonotype. V and J are TRBV7-9 and TRBJ2-5; TRBD1 matches 9 bases. V lost 5 bases, J lost 4 bases, and 11 bases stayed unmatched. The CDR3 loop spans 16 amino acids. Germline V gene lookup returns CDR1 SEHNR and CDR2 FQNEAQ (reference sequence). The DNA of the CDR3 is TGTGCCAGCAGCCCCCCGCCTGGACAGGGGCTAGAGACCCAGTACTTC. Amino acids: CASSPPPGQGLETQYF.

This clonotype was recorded at least ten times. This rearrangement joins TRBV5-1 to TRBJ2-1, with 10 bases identical to TRBD2. CDR3 size: 17 residues. J was trimmed by 0 bases and V by 3 bases; bases with no gene match: 6. Looked up from germline, CDR1 is SGHRS and CDR2 is YFSETQ. CDR3 amino acids: CASSWGLAGDSYNEQFF. DNA for the CDR3: TGCGCCAGCAGCTGGGGCCTAGCGGGAGACTCCTACAATGAGCAGTTCTTC.

This clonotype was picked up many times. The chain combines TRBV6-5 with TRBJ2-7; D is possibly TRBD1 or TRBD2 (5 bases each). The CDR3 is 14 residues long. Germline V lookup: CDR1 MNHEY, CDR2 SVGAGI. Trimming took 2 bases from V and 5 from J, leaving 13 bases between them. CDR3 amino acids: CASSYDPGRHEQYF. The CDR3, as DNA: TGTGCCAGCAGTTACGATCCGGGACGGCACGAGCAGTACTTC.

This clonotype occurred a few times. The chain is built from TRBV11-2 and TRBJ2-5, with D possibly being TRBD2 (6 bases). CDR3 size: 15 residues. Trimming stripped 2 bases from V and 8 bases from J, with 18 bases between. Germline values: CDR1 SGHAT, CDR2 FQNNGV. The CDR3 sequence: CASSLTIGPGETQYF. The CDR3 coding sequence is TGTGCCAGCAGCTTAACAATCGGGCCGGGGGAAACCCAGTACTTC. Variable domain in full (rest from reference TRBV11-2 and TRBJ2-5): EAGVAQSPRYKIIEKRQSVAFWCNPISGHATLYWYQQILGQGPKLLIQFQNNGVVDDSQLPKDRFSAERLKGVDSTLKIQPAKLEDSAVYLCASSLTIGPGETQYFGPGTRLLVL.

This clonotype came up a few times. The V and J genes are TRBV25-1 and TRBJ2-4; 7 positions match TRBD1. The CDR3 contains 14 residues. The V gene's germline CDR1 is MGHDK and CDR2 SYGVNS. With 5 bases clipped from V and 5 bases from J, the junction kept 6 bases outside the gene matches. The chain's CDR3 is CASSPRGPQNIQYF. DNA of the CDR3: TGTGCCAGCAGTCCGAGGGGGCCCCAAAACATTCAGTACTTC.

V usage is TRBV7-9 and J usage is TRBJ2-1; D uncertain. Trimming stripped 8 bases from V and 1 base from J, with 6 bases between. CDR1 is SEHNR, CDR2 FQNEAQ, per germline (reference sequence). This CDR3 region has 12 residues. The CDR3 DNA reads TGTGCCAGCGGCAGTTCCTACAATGAGCAGTTCTTC. Translating it yields CASGSSYNEQFF.

The sample holds a few counts of this clonotype. This chain links TRBV2 with TRBJ2-2, with a tentative D call TRBD1 (5 bases). Germline V gives CDR1 SNHLY, CDR2 FYNNEI. V was clipped by 8 bases and J by 0 bases, with 13 bases between them. The CDR3 length is 15 residues. CDR3 DNA sequence: TGTGCCAGCGGACCTCAGGGCGCGAACACCGGGGAGCTGTTTTTT. It specifies CASGPQGANTGELFF.

Only a few counts were recorded for this clonotype. The chain has TRBV10-3 and TRBJ2-1; TRBD1 matches at 9 bases. The V gene's germline CDR1 is ENHRY and CDR2 SYGVKD. Trimming at V came to 6 bases and at J to 10 bases, leaving 7 bases not matched to a gene. The CDR3 length is 13 residues. The CDR3 DNA sequence: TGTGCCATCAGCCGACAGGGGGTGAGGGAGCAGTTCTTC. Amino acid sequence: CAISRQGVREQFF.

The CDR3 reads CASSHSYEQYF. Here the CDR3 DNA reads TGTGCCAGCAGCCACTCTTACGAGCAGTACTTC. The rearrangement joins TRBV5-5 to TRBJ2-7; D not resolved. The CDR3 loop spans 11 amino acids. Germline V gene data show CDR1 as SGHKS and CDR2 as YYEKEE (reference sequence). Between the trimmed V and J ends, which lost 4 bases and 4 bases, there was a span of 6 bases.

This clonotype was picked up many times. V is TRBV7-3 and J is TRBJ2-5, with 12 positions matching TRBD1. CDR3 length: 16 residues. With 4 bases clipped from V and 3 bases from J, the junction kept 6 bases outside the gene matches. Germline values: CDR1 SGHTA, CDR2 FQGTGA. The DNA for the CDR3 is TGTGCCAGCAGCTGGCGGGGACAGGGGGCAGAAGAGACCCAGTACTTC. Translated, it gives CASSWRGQGAEETQYF.

V and J are TRBV5-1 and TRBJ2-5; 8 bases are a match to TRBD2. The germline V gene has CDR1 SGHRS and CDR2 YFSETQ. V lost 1 base to trimming and J lost 4 bases; unmatched junction nucleotides: 9. The CDR3 contains 16 residues. CDR3 sequence: CASSLLPGLGAETQYF. In DNA form, the CDR3 reads TGCGCCAGCAGCTTGCTGCCGGGACTAGGGGCAGAGACCCAGTACTTC.

The J gene is TRBJ2-7, the V gene TRBV19; D is unresolved. Trimming left V 1 base short and J 2 bases short, with 9 bases between. The germline gives CDR1 LNHDA, CDR2 SQIVND (reference sequence). CDR3 length equals 14 residues. The CDR3 sequence: CASSIAHSPYEQYF. In DNA form, the CDR3 reads TGTGCCAGTAGTATAGCTCACTCCCCCTACGAGCAGTACTTC. The whole variable domain, filled in from reference TRBV19 and TRBJ2-7, reads DGGITQSPKYLFRKEGQNVTLSCEQNLNHDAMYWYRQDPGQGLRLIYYSQIVNDFQKGDIAEGYSVSREKKESFPLTVTSAQKNPTAFYLCASSIAHSPYEQYFGPGTRLTVT.

The CDR3 protein is CASSPQGVSTEAFF. The CDR3, as DNA: TGTGCCAGCTCACCACAGGGGGTTTCTACTGAAGCTTTCTTT. The chain links TRBV18 to TRBJ1-1, with a tentative D call TRBD1 (6 bases). The V gene lost 1 base and the J gene lost 5 bases, with 11 bases spanning the gap. Germline V lookup: CDR1 KGHSH, CDR2 LQKENI. This CDR3 comprises 14 residues.